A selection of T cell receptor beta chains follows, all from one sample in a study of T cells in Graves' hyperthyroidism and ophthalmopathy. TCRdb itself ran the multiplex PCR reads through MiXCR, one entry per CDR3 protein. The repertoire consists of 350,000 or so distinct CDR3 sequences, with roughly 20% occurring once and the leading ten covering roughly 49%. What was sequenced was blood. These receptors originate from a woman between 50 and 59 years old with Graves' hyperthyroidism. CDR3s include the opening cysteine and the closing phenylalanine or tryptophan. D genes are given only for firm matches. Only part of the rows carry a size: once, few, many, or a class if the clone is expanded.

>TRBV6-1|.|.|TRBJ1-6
TGTGCCAGCAGTAATCGGGGGCTCTCACCCCTCCACTTT
CASSNRGLSPLHF
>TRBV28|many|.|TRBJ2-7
TGTGCCAGCAGTCCCCCCGTTGGGACTGAGGCTTACGAGCAGTACTTC
CASSPPVGTEAYEQYF
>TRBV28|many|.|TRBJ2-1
TGTGCCAGCAGTACCATGGGGTATGAGCAGTTCTTC
CASSTMGYEQFF
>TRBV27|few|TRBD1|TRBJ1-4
TGTGCCAGCAATGCTCAGGGGGGAAATGAAAAACTGTTTTTT
CASNAQGGNEKLFF
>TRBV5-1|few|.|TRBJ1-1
TGCGCCAGCAGCTTTGTCCGAGGTGGTGAAGCTTTCTTT
CASSFVRGGEAFF
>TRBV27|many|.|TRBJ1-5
TGTGCCAGCAGTTTACAGGTTGGTCAGCCCCAGCATTTT
CASSLQVGQPQHF
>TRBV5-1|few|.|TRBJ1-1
TGCGCCAGCAGCTTGGGGGGCAGGGAAGAAGGGACTGAAGCTTTCTTT
CASSLGGREEGTEAFF
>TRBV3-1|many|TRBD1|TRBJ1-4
TGTGCCAGCAGCCAACATGAGACAGGGGGCGAAAAACTGTTTTTT
CASSQHETGGEKLFF
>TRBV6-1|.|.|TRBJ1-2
TGTGCCAGCAGGCCCGGGAGTAACTATGGCTACACCTTC
CASRPGSNYGYTF
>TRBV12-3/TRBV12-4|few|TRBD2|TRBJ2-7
TGTGCCAGCAGTTTACAGGGACTAAACTACGAGCAGTACTTC
CASSLQGLNYEQYF
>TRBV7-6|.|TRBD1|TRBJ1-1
TGTGCCAGCAGCGGGACAGGGGCCGGTGGCACTGAAGCTTTCTTT
CASSGTGAGGTEAFF
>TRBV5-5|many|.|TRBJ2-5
TGTGCCAGCAGCTTGTATGGGCAGGGCCAAGAGACCCAGTACTTC
CASSLYGQGQETQYF
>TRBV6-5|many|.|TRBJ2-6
TGTGCCAGCAGTTACAGGGGGTCTGGGGCCAACGTCCTGACTTTC
CASSYRGSGANVLTF
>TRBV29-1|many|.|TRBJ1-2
TGCAGCGTTGGCGAGACAAACTATGGCTACACCTTC
CSVGETNYGYTF
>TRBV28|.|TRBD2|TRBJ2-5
TGTGCCAGCAGACTAGCGGGAGTCGGGGAGACCCAGTACTTC
CASRLAGVGETQYF
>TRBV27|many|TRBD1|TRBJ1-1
TGTGCCAGCAGTTTGTACAGGGGGATCACTGAAGCTTTCTTT
CASSLYRGITEAFF
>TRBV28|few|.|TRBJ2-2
TGTGCCAGCAGTTTGCGGTTAGGCACCGGGGAGCTGTTTTTT
CASSLRLGTGELFF